These 19 T cell receptor beta chains originate from one sample sequenced in a study of CD8+ T cells in alopecia areata. As the sequencing template, cDNA was produced by extracting RNA and reverse transcribing it. Sequenced by immunoSEQ multiplex PCR; TCRdb stores in-frame clones only, minus some. This sample carries 150,000 to 200,000 clones, roughly 60% of them seen once, and the ten largest clones take approximately 4.3%. Sequencing was done on a sample of CD4+ T cells sorted from blood. The receptors originated from a human donor in good health.

V gene TRBV15 combines with J gene TRBJ2-7, with D perhaps matching TRBD2 (6 bases). This CDR3 is built from 10 residues. Trimming cost V 5 bases and J 9 bases, with 8 bases left between them. Germline CDR1 and CDR2: LNHNV and YYDKDF (reference sequence). CDR3 coding DNA: TGTGCCACCAGCTGGAGGGTGCAGTACTTC. Protein product: CATSWRVQYF.

The rearrangement joins TRBV19 to TRBJ1-2, with D possibly matching TRBD1 (5 bases). V was shortened by 6 bases and J by 4 bases, with 15 bases between the two germline ends. The germline CDR1 and CDR2 sequences are LNHDA and SQIVND (reference sequence). The CDR3 sequence is 14 residues long. CDR3 nucleotide sequence: TGTGCCAGTAGCCACGCGGGACGGCCCTATGGCTACACCTTC. Translated: CASSHAGRPYGYTF.

The chain couples TRBV7-2 to TRBJ2-7, with D hard to call. The germline CDR1 and CDR2 sequences are SGHTA and FQGNSA. The V end was cut by 3 bases, the J end by 9 bases, with 12 bases between. CDR3 size: 12 residues. The CDR3 DNA sequence: TGTGCCAGCAGCTTCAGTCACATGGGGCAGTACTTC. Translation gives CASSFSHMGQYF. Supplemented by reference TRBV7-2 and TRBJ2-7, the full variable domain reads GAGVSQSPSNKVTEKGKDVELRCDPISGHTALYWYRQSLGQGLEFLIYFQGNSAPDKSGLPSDRFSAERTGGSVSTLTIQRTQQEDSAVYLCASSFSHMGQYFGPGTRLTVT.

This clone occurred once. The chain couples TRBV29-1 to TRBJ1-4, with D possibly matching TRBD1 (5 bases). This CDR3 comprises 11 residues. CDR1 is SQVTM, CDR2 ANQGSEA, per germline. Trimming shortened V by 4 bases and J by 8 bases, and 8 bases separated the two germline ends. In nucleotides, the CDR3 is TGCAGCGTTGCGGAGGGGGAAAAACTGTTTTTT. Translating it yields CSVAEGEKLFF.

The CDR3 bases are TGTGCCAGCAGCTTCGTCTTCGGAGAGACCCAGTACTTC. This translates into CASSFVFGETQYF. V and J are TRBV7-2 and TRBJ2-5; D ambiguous. Trimming cost V 3 bases and J 4 bases, with 9 bases left between them. This CDR3 is 13 amino acids long. The germline V gene has CDR1 SGHTA and CDR2 FQGNSA.

V usage is TRBV6-6 and J usage is TRBJ2-4; 14 bases fit TRBD2. The junction had 6 bases not matched to a gene; V was cut back by 4 bases and J by 13 bases. Germline V CDR1 and CDR2: MNHNY, SVGAGI (reference sequence). The CDR3 runs to 14 residues. CDR3 nucleotides: TGTGCCAGCAGTTCCGGGACTAGCGGGAGTCCACAGTACTTC. Its protein is CASSSGTSGSPQYF.

This clone was picked up a small number of times. The rearrangement links TRBV18 to TRBJ2-1, with 11 bases matching TRBD2. The CDR3 totals 17 residues. CDR1 and CDR2 from the germline V gene are KGHSH and LQKENI. J was trimmed by 3 bases and V by 4 bases; bases with no gene match: 8. The DNA of the CDR3 is TGTGCCAGCTCACTGGGGACTAGCGGAATCTACTACAATGAGCAGTTCTTC. Encoded protein: CASSLGTSGIYYNEQFF.

As to this clone: The sample carries other DNA sequences with the same CDR3. The CDR3 sequence: CASSSGTSGYNEQFF. For the CDR3, the DNA is TGCGCCAGCAGCTCCGGGACTAGCGGATACAATGAGCAGTTCTTC. V and J are TRBV5-1 and TRBJ2-1, with 11 positions matching TRBD2. Germline V lookup: CDR1 SGHRS, CDR2 YFSETQ. The CDR3 consists of 15 residues. After removal of 3 bases from V and 4 bases from J, the junction contained 3 bases not matched to a gene.

This rearrangement joins TRBV29-1 to TRBJ1-1, with 9 bases lining up with TRBD1. The CDR3 contains 15 residues. The junction had 12 bases not matched to a gene; V was cut back by 6 bases and J by 4 bases. Per the germline V gene, CDR1 is SQVTM and CDR2 is ANQGSEA. Here the CDR3 reads CSVERTGVLLTEAFF. The CDR3, as DNA: TGCAGCGTCGAGAGGACAGGGGTCCTTCTCACTGAAGCTTTCTTT.

The CDR3 DNA is TGTGCCAGCACCACAGGGGGCTTATTGGGCCAAGAGACCCAGTACTTC. Translating gives CASTTGGLLGQETQYF. The genes are TRBV7-2 and TRBJ2-5; 9 bases fit TRBD1. The CDR3 spans 16 residues. CDR1 and CDR2 from the germline V gene are SGHTA and FQGNSA. Losses at the gene ends were 7 bases for V and 1 base for J; bases not matched to a gene: 10.

This chain joins TRBV30 and TRBJ2-7, with TRBD2 matching 7 bases. This CDR3 spans 13 amino acids. Germline V gene data show CDR1 as GTSNPN and CDR2 as SVGIG (reference sequence). The trim removed 6 bases at V and 0 bases at J, leaving 5 bases unmatched. The CDR3 here is CACTSESSYEQYF. DNA for the CDR3: TGTGCCTGCACTAGCGAGAGCTCCTACGAGCAGTACTTC.

This sequence joins TRBV15 and TRBJ2-5; the D gene is possibly TRBD2 (5 bases). V was pared by 1 base and J by 0 bases, with 6 bases between. Germline V lookup: CDR1 LNHNV, CDR2 YYDKDF (reference sequence). The length of the CDR3 is 14 residues. CDR3 sequence reads: CATSRGADQETQYF. The CDR3 DNA follows: TGTGCCACCAGCAGAGGAGCGGACCAAGAGACCCAGTACTTC.

This clone was counted between two and nine times. The chain combines TRBV29-1 with TRBJ1-3, with 7 bases identical to TRBD1. Trimming took 5 bases from V and 3 from J; bases not matched to a gene: 7. Germline loops: CDR1 SQVTM, CDR2 ANQGSEA. The CDR3 runs to 14 residues. In DNA, the CDR3 is TGCAGCGTTTCCGCCACAGGGGTTGGAAACACCATATATTTT. It specifies CSVSATGVGNTIYF.

This clone was picked up a small number of times. The rearrangement links TRBV5-1 to TRBJ2-3; no clear D gene. Per germline, CDR1 SGHRS and CDR2 YFSETQ. The CDR3 is made up of 16 amino acids. Trimming took off 0 bases at V and 6 bases at J, with 17 bases between the two ends. The CDR3 nucleotides are TGCGCCAGCAGCTTGGAAATGGTAACCGCCGCGGATACGCAGTATTTT. Protein: CASSLEMVTAADTQYF. Complete variable domain (other parts from reference TRBV5-1 and TRBJ2-3): KAGVTQTPRYLIKTRGQQVTLSCSPISGHRSVSWYQQTPGQGLQFLFEYFSETQRNKGNFPGRFSGRQFSNSRSEMNVSTLELGDSALYLCASSLEMVTAADTQYFGPGTRLTVL.

Concerning this clone: The sample has other DNA sequences that encode this CDR3 too. V usage is TRBV30 and J usage is TRBJ2-5; tentative D call: TRBD1 (6 bases). Germline V gives CDR1 GTSNPN, CDR2 SVGIG (reference sequence). This CDR3 has 13 amino acids. V lost 1 base and J lost 2, with 8 bases in between. The CDR3 sequence is CAWSGQGQETQYF. CDR3 nucleotide sequence: TGTGCCTGGAGTGGGCAGGGGCAAGAGACCCAGTACTTC.

The chain uses TRBV5-1 and TRBJ2-3; 9 bases are shared with TRBD2. CDR1 is SGHRS, CDR2 YFSETQ, per germline. Losses at the gene ends were 5 bases for V and 1 base for J; bases not matched to a gene: 5. This CDR3 is 15 amino acids long. In DNA, the CDR3 is TGCGCCAGCAGACGAGCGGGAGGAGGCACAGATACGCAGTATTTT. The encoded protein is CASRRAGGGTDTQYF. Based on the CDR3 plus reference TRBV5-1 and TRBJ2-3, the full variable domain is KAGVTQTPRYLIKTRGQQVTLSCSPISGHRSVSWYQQTPGQGLQFLFEYFSETQRNKGNFPGRFSGRQFSNSRSEMNVSTLELGDSALYLCASRRAGGGTDTQYFGPGTRLTVL.

CDR3 amino acids: CASSLRTSGTYEQYF. CDR3 sequence (DNA): TGTGCCAGCAGCTTGAGGACTAGCGGAACCTACGAGCAGTACTTC. The rearrangement links TRBV5-6 to TRBJ2-7; 10 bases agree with TRBD2. V lost 1 base and J lost 2; bases outside the gene matches: 3. The germline V gene has CDR1 SGHDT and CDR2 YYEEEE. This CDR3 is 15 amino acids long.

The table lists this clone with a count of one. V gene TRBV29-1 combines with J gene TRBJ2-3, with 11 bases that match TRBD2. The CDR3 has 16 residues. After removal of 4 bases from V and 2 bases from J, the junction contained 8 bases not matched to a gene. The germline V gene has CDR1 SQVTM and CDR2 ANQGSEA. The CDR3 loop is CSVAGTSGHLTDTQYF. For the CDR3, the DNA is TGCAGCGTTGCCGGGACTAGCGGCCACCTCACAGATACGCAGTATTTT.

This chain connects TRBV30 to TRBJ1-1, with TRBD1 as a possible D gene (5 bases). The germline V and J ends were trimmed by 5 bases and 4 bases, with 17 bases remaining between them. The CDR3 spans 14 residues. CDR1 and CDR2 from the germline V gene are GTSNPN and SVGIG (reference sequence). The CDR3 DNA reads as TGTGCCTGGGGGAGGGGCTGGAGCCTCACTGAAGCTTTCTTT. Encoded protein: CAWGRGWSLTEAFF.